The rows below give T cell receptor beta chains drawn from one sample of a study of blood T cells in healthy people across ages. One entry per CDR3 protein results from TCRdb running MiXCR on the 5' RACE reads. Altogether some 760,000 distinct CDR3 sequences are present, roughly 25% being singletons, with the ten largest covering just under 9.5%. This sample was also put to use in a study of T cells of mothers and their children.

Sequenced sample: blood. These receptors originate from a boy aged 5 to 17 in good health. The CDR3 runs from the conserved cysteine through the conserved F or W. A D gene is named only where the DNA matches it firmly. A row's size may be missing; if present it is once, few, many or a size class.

DNA: TGTGCCAGCAGTTTTAATTCACCCCTCCACTTT; CDR3: CASSFNSPLHF; size: -; D: -; J: TRBJ1-6; V: TRBV28
DNA: TGTGCCAGCAGCTACCATTTACCAGCGGGAGGACGTTGGGGGACCCAGTACTTC; CDR3: CASSYHLPAGGRWGTQYF; size: few; D: TRBD2; J: TRBJ2-5; V: TRBV7-8
DNA: TGTGCCAGCAGTGGGGCGGGAGGGGCAAATGAGCAGTTCTTC; CDR3: CASSGAGGANEQFF; size: -; D: TRBD2; J: TRBJ2-1; V: TRBV2
DNA: TGTGCCAGCAGCCCCGTTGATACACTATCCTACGAGCAGTACTTC; CDR3: CASSPVDTLSYEQYF; size: -; D: -; J: TRBJ2-7; V: TRBV12-3/TRBV12-4
DNA: TGTGCCAGCAGCGATGGACTAGCGGTCCCCTACGAGCAGTACTTC; CDR3: CASSDGLAVPYEQYF; size: -; D: TRBD2; J: TRBJ2-7; V: TRBV7-9
DNA: TGTGCCAGCAGGTCTCACAGAGCGGGACCTTACGAGCAGTACTTC; CDR3: CASRSHRAGPYEQYF; size: few; D: TRBD2; J: TRBJ2-7; V: TRBV7-8
DNA: TGTGCCAGCTCACCGATAAGACAGGGTGAATATTCACCCCTCCACTTT; CDR3: CASSPIRQGEYSPLHF; size: -; D: TRBD1; J: TRBJ1-6; V: TRBV18
DNA: TGTGCCAGCAGATTCAGAGGGACAGACTATAGCAATCAGCCCCAGCATTTT; CDR3: CASRFRGTDYSNQPQHF; size: -; D: TRBD1; J: TRBJ1-5; V: TRBV2
DNA: TGTGCCAGCAGCTTCCGGGAGGCCGAGGGGGAGACCCAGTACTTC; CDR3: CASSFREAEGETQYF; size: few; D: TRBD2; J: TRBJ2-5; V: TRBV7-9
DNA: TGTGCCAGCTCACCGACAGGGCGCACAGATACGCAGTATTTT; CDR3: CASSPTGRTDTQYF; size: -; D: TRBD1; J: TRBJ2-3; V: TRBV18
DNA: TGTGCCAGCAGTTACCAGTTTGGACTAGCTGATTCCTACAATGAGCAGTTCTTC; CDR3: CASSYQFGLADSYNEQFF; size: -; D: TRBD2; J: TRBJ2-1; V: TRBV6-5
DNA: TGTGCCAGCAGCCCGAAGTGGGCACCTAGCACAGATACGCAGTATTTT; CDR3: CASSPKWAPSTDTQYF; size: -; D: -; J: TRBJ2-3; V: TRBV9
DNA: TGCGCCAGCAGCCCAGGACAGGACTCCTACGAGCAGTACTTC; CDR3: CASSPGQDSYEQYF; size: -; D: TRBD1; J: TRBJ2-7; V: TRBV5-1
DNA: TGTGCCAGCAGCCATGGGTGGGCCATGAACACTGAAGCTTTCTTT; CDR3: CASSHGWAMNTEAFF; size: -; D: -; J: TRBJ1-1; V: TRBV3-1
DNA: TGTGCCACCTGGGGTGGCCCGGAATTGGTGCAGTTCTTC; CDR3: CATWGGPELVQFF; size: -; D: -; J: TRBJ2-1; V: TRBV24-1
DNA: TGTGCCAGCAGTTCCGACAGGAGAGGCTACACCTTC; CDR3: CASSSDRRGYTF; size: -; D: -; J: TRBJ1-2; V: TRBV12-3/TRBV12-4
DNA: TGTGCCAGCAGCTTAAAAGGGGGCGGTTTGGAAGCTTTCTTT; CDR3: CASSLKGGGLEAFF; size: -; D: TRBD1; J: TRBJ1-1; V: TRBV13
DNA: TGTGCCAGTAGTATTACCCCAGGGCCTAACTATGGCTACACCTTC; CDR3: CASSITPGPNYGYTF; size: -; D: -; J: TRBJ1-2; V: TRBV19
DNA: TGTGCCAGCAGCCCCCCTCACGCGGGAGGGCAAGAGACCCAGTACTTC; CDR3: CASSPPHAGGQETQYF; size: -; D: TRBD2; J: TRBJ2-5; V: TRBV11-2
DNA: TGTGCCAGCAGCTTAGGGCAGACAGATACGCAGTATTTT; CDR3: CASSLGQTDTQYF; size: many; D: -; J: TRBJ2-3; V: TRBV7-2